This TCR beta chain was captured by sequencing in a study of beta chain features in type 1 diabetes. Study-level results: The naive, central memory and Treg TCRB repertoires looked more alike in patients than they did in healthy donors. Moderately but significantly shorter TCRB CDR3s were found in Type 1 diabetes patients in all four CD4+ subsets.

The whole isolated RNA underwent reverse transcription, so sequencing captured expressed TCRB transcripts. The assay was immunoSEQ multiplex PCR, and TCRdb's table has in-frame clones only and misses some. The sample lists approximately 150,000 clones, 10% to 15% occurring once. This clone was seen more than once but under ten times. Its target is not known. Sorting based on CD45RO/CCR7/CD25/CD127/CD95/CD27 separated CD4+ naive, central memory, regulatory and stem cell-like memory cells. The CDR3 is 17 residues long. Per the germline V gene, CDR1 is SQVTM and CDR2 is ANQGSEA. The ends were cut back, 7 bases at V and 0 bases at J, with 23 bases in the middle.

This receptor was obtained from a man aged 18 to 35 with type 1 diabetes. The chain links TRBV29-1 to TRBJ2-3; D is possibly TRBD1 or TRBD2 (6 bases each). The sample was central memory CD4+ T cells from blood. The CDR3 loop is CSAKGQPAGTSTDTQYF. For the CDR3, the DNA is TGCAGCGCGAAGGGACAACCGGCGGGGACTAGCACAGATACGCAGTATTTT.